Below, 17 T cell receptor beta chains from the same sample are listed, as sequenced in a study of CD8 T cells in ankylosing spondylitis (TCRdb year 2017). Overall study results and their limits: A TCR beta motif of 7 or 8 highly homologous amino acid variants appeared characteristic of blood from ankylosing spondylitis patients.

These receptors' targets are unknown. The library was generated by 5' RACE. Sequencer: Illumina HiSeq 2500. TCRdb reran the public reads through fastp at Q25 and MiXCR, keeping productive beta chains. Rows with a matching CDR3 protein are joined into one entry that keeps the most common DNA and genes. This sample has a few hundred thousand distinct CDR3 sequences in its table, and 20% to 25% of those were observed once. The top ten hold about 16% of the sample. The sequenced material came from blood, either unsorted or a sorted T cell fraction (not recorded which). Receptor source: a male donor with ankylosing spondylitis.

The rearrangement links TRBV28 to TRBJ2-7, with no clear D. The germline CDR1 and CDR2 sequences are MDHEN and SYDVKM. The length of the CDR3 is 14 residues. Trimming took off 5 bases at V and 6 bases at J, with 17 bases between the two ends. The CDR3 coding sequence is TGTGCCAGCAGTACCCCGTCCCCTTCCCGCGAGCAGTACTTC. This gives the protein CASSTPSPSREQYF.

This clonotype was seen a few times. J is TRBJ2-5 and V is TRBV27; TRBD1 matches 10 bases. Per germline, CDR1 MNHEY and CDR2 SMNVEV (reference sequence). CDR3 size: 14 residues. V lost 5 bases and J lost 5; bases outside the gene matches: 5. The CDR3 loop is CASSTTGGSETQYF. The CDR3 coding sequence is TGTGCCAGCAGTACGACAGGGGGCAGCGAGACCCAGTACTTC.

This clonotype has a handful of counts. The V gene is TRBV27, the J gene TRBJ1-5; 7 bases map to TRBD1. This CDR3 spans 18 amino acids. Germline V lookup: CDR1 MNHEY, CDR2 SMNVEV (reference sequence). V shed 2 bases and J 1 base; nucleotides not matched to a gene: 11. CDR3 loop: CASSLLGQVDGSNQPQHF. The CDR3 region has the DNA TGTGCCAGCAGTTTACTTGGACAGGTTGATGGGAGCAATCAGCCCCAGCATTTT.

In this sample, this clonotype turned up many times. J is TRBJ2-1 and V is TRBV11-2; 10 nucleotides agree with TRBD2. Germline V gene sequence: CDR1 SGHAT, CDR2 FQNNGV. J was trimmed by 0 bases and V by 2 bases; bases with no gene match: 7. The CDR3 has 18 residues. CDR3 coding DNA: TGTGCCAGCAGCTTACAGTCAGCGGGAGGGCCCTCCTACAATGAGCAGTTCTTC. Amino acid sequence: CASSLQSAGGPSYNEQFF.

The J gene is TRBJ1-1, the V gene TRBV6-2 or TRBV6-3, with 9 nucleotides matching TRBD1. CDR1 is MNHEY, CDR2 SVGEGT, per germline. V was pared by 6 bases and J by 0 bases, with 5 bases of the junction left unmatched. The CDR3 sequence is 15 residues long. The CDR3 loop is CASSRDRVMNTEAFF. The CDR3 region has the DNA TGTGCCAGCAGCCGGGACAGGGTCATGAACACTGAAGCTTTCTTT.

J is TRBJ1-5 and V is TRBV6-1; the D gene is possibly TRBD1 (5 bases). The CDR3 length is 16 residues. V lost 7 bases and J lost 0, with 16 bases in between. Per the germline V gene, CDR1 is MNHNS and CDR2 is SASEGT. This CDR3 is CASKKGYTNSNQPQHF. In DNA, the CDR3 is TGTGCCAGCAAAAAGGGGTATACGAATAGCAATCAGCCCCAGCATTTT.

The rearrangement joins TRBV20-1 to TRBJ2-5; no definite D call. The germline gives CDR1 DFQATT, CDR2 SNEGSKA (reference sequence). The CDR3 spans 13 residues. Trimming cost V 0 bases and J 5 bases, with 10 bases left between them. The DNA of the CDR3 is TGCAGTGCTAGAGAGGCCGGTCACGAGACCCAGTACTTC. Protein: CSAREAGHETQYF.

Only a few counts were recorded for this clonotype. The chain recombines TRBV6-2 or TRBV6-3 with TRBJ2-1, with TRBD1 identical over 7 bases. Losses at the gene ends were 1 base for V and 0 bases for J; bases not matched to a gene: 0. The CDR3 totals 15 residues. Germline V lookup: CDR1 MNHEY, CDR2 SVGEGT. CDR3 in DNA: TGTGCCAGCAGTTACTGGGACAGCTCCTACAATGAGCAGTTCTTC. Protein product: CASSYWDSSYNEQFF.

The rearrangement joins TRBV10-2 to TRBJ1-5; weak D call: TRBD1 (5 bases). The CDR3 contains 17 residues. V lost 0 bases to trimming and J lost 0 bases, with 12 bases between them. CDR1 is WSHSY and CDR2 is SAAADI in the germline V gene. CDR3 coding DNA: TGCGCCAGCAGTGAGTCGGTCGGGGGGGATAGCAATCAGCCCCAGCATTTT. Residues: CASSESVGGDSNQPQHF.

The chain is built from TRBV9 and TRBJ2-3, with D perhaps matching TRBD1 (5 bases). Germline V lookup: CDR1 SGDLS, CDR2 YYNGEE. Trimming cost V 5 bases and J 0 bases, with 7 bases left between them. The CDR3 consists of 13 residues. In nucleotides, the CDR3 is TGTGCCAGCAGAGGGGTTAGCACAGATACGCAGTATTTT. Translation: CASRGVSTDTQYF. The full variable domain, rest sourced from reference TRBV9 and TRBJ2-3, is DSGVTQTPKHLITATGQRVTLRCSPRSGDLSVYWYQQSLDQGLQFLIQYYNGEERAKGNILERFSAQQFPDLHSELNLSSLELGDSALYFCASRGVSTDTQYFGPGTRLTVL.

The chain uses TRBV28 and TRBJ2-7, with TRBD2 matching 11 bases. This CDR3 is built from 16 residues. Germline-derived CDR1 and CDR2 are MDHEN and SYDVKM. V lost 7 bases to trimming and J lost 0 bases; unmatched junction nucleotides: 8. The DNA of the CDR3 is TGTGCCAGCACCCCTAGCGGGAGGAGGAGCTCCTACGAGCAGTACTTC. The encoded protein is CASTPSGRRSSYEQYF.

Only a few counts were recorded for this clonotype. The gene calls are TRBV20-1 and TRBJ2-3; 7 nucleotides align to TRBD1. This CDR3 is 15 amino acids long. Per germline, CDR1 DFQATT and CDR2 SNEGSKA (reference sequence). Trimming at V came to 5 bases and at J to 0 bases, leaving 8 bases not matched to a gene. In DNA, the CDR3 is TGCAGTGCTGATCCCGGGACAGCTAGCACAGATACGCAGTATTTT. Protein: CSADPGTASTDTQYF.

This clonotype was seen only a few times. The chain carries TRBV6-2 or TRBV6-3 and TRBJ2-3, with 8 bases matching TRBD1. V gave up 0 bases and J gave up 7 bases; unmatched junction bases: 9. The CDR3 runs to 16 residues. Germline V CDR1 and CDR2: MNHEY, SVGEGT. This CDR3 is CASSYSGQGRRNTQYF. In DNA form, the CDR3 reads TGTGCCAGCAGTTACTCCGGACAGGGAAGGAGGAATACGCAGTATTTT.

The chain links TRBV12-5 to TRBJ2-2, with D possibly matching TRBD2 (6 bases). Germline V gives CDR1 LGHNT, CDR2 FRNRAP. The CDR3 is made up of 16 amino acids. Trimming pared 3 bases from V and 7 bases from J, leaving 18 bases between. The CDR3 DNA is TGTGCTAGTGGTTTCCGCCGCACCGGGAGTCGCGGGGAGCTGTTTTTT. It codes for CASGFRRTGSRGELFF.

This clonotype was seen only a few times. V and J are TRBV4-1 and TRBJ1-2; D is possibly TRBD1 (6 bases). Trimming shortened V by 1 base and J by 0 bases, and 27 bases separated the two germline ends. Germline values: CDR1 MGHRA, CDR2 YSYEKL. The CDR3 is 21 amino acids. The CDR3 nucleotides read TGCGCCAGCAGCCAAGTTTCGGGTCGGAAGGCCGGGGGCCAGACTAACTATGGCTACACCTTC. This encodes CASSQVSGRKAGGQTNYGYTF.

This clonotype was counted a few times. This chain connects TRBV5-1 to TRBJ2-2, with 7 bases fitting TRBD1. The germline CDR1 and CDR2 sequences are SGHRS and YFSETQ. The CDR3 spans 16 residues. V was pared by 4 bases and J by 2 bases, with 8 bases of the junction left unmatched. CDR3 DNA: TGCGCCAGCAGCGACCGACAGGGACGAAACACCGGGGAGCTGTTTTTT. Its protein is CASSDRQGRNTGELFF.

This clonotype was detected only a few times. The chain combines TRBV24-1 with TRBJ2-2, with 12 bases lining up with TRBD1. With V trimmed by 7 bases and J by 6 bases, 2 bases remained unmatched. Germline assignment: CDR1 KGHDR and CDR2 SFDVKD. The CDR3 is 14 amino acids. The CDR3: CATRGTGGSGELFF. The CDR3 DNA is TGTGCCACCAGAGGGACAGGGGGCTCCGGGGAGCTGTTTTTT.